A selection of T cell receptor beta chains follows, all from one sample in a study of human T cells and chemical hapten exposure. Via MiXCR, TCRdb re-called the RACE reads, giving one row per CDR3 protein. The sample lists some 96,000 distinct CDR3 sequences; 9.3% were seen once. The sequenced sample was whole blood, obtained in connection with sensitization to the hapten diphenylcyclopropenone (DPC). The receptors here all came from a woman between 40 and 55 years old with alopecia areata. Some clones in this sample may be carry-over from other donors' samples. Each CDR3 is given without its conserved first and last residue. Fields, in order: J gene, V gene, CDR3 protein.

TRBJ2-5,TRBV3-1,ASSRHLGQHQETQY
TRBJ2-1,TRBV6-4,ASSEGAGGGNEQF
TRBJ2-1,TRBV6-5,ASSYSGGSQFSSVNEQF
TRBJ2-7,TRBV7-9,ASSRRGTQDTYEQY
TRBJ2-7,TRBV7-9,ASSLLGGRGREQY
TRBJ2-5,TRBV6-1,ASFEGGAQY
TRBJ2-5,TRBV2,ASSSAGVGETQY
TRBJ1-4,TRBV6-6,ASSYSSGEEEKLF
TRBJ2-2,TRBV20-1,SATDRALSGELF
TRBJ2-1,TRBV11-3,ASSLDGRLAGVDEQF
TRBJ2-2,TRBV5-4,ASSLATGANTGELF
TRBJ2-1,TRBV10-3,AIGTGLYNEQF
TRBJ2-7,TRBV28,ASSSGLLRGQY